Listed below are T cell receptor beta chains from one sample, sequenced in a study of T cells in Graves' hyperthyroidism and ophthalmopathy. TCRdb used MiXCR to reprocess the multiplex PCR reads, holding one entry per CDR3 protein. The sample contains 350,000 or so distinct CDR3 sequences, around 20% of which appear only once. Specimen: blood. Source of these receptors: a woman in her forties or fifties with Graves' hyperthyroidism. CDR3s include the opening cysteine and the closing phenylalanine or tryptophan. The D gene is left open where the match is weak. Not all rows give a size; the values are once, few, many and, for expanded clones, a class.

few	TRBV2	TRBJ1-6	NA	CASSAEERGSPLHF	TGTGCCAGCAGTGCCGAGGAAAGGGGTTCACCCCTCCACTTT
many	TRBV27	TRBJ2-2	TRBD2	CASSPQGLAVNTGELFF	TGTGCCAGCAGTCCGCAGGGACTAGCGGTGAACACCGGGGAGCTGTTTTTT
NA	TRBV30	TRBJ1-1	NA	CASPVGGKAFF	TGTGCCTCGCCCGTAGGAGGAAAAGCTTTCTTT
few	TRBV19	TRBJ2-6	TRBD2	CASRPGLDRFSGANVLTF	TGTGCCAGTAGACCGGGACTAGACAGGTTCTCTGGGGCCAACGTCCTGACTTTC
many	TRBV6-1	TRBJ2-5	NA	CASSDPLTSLQSETQYF	TGTGCCAGCAGTGATCCCCTAACTAGTCTCCAAAGTGAGACCCAGTACTTC
NA	TRBV6-5	TRBJ1-2	NA	CASSLPPGNGYTF	TGTGCCAGCAGTTTACCCCCTGGAAATGGCTACACCTTC
many	TRBV10-3	TRBJ2-3	TRBD2	CAISEGLAGGTSTDTQYF	TGTGCCATCAGTGAGGGACTAGCGGGGGGAACTAGCACAGATACGCAGTATTTT
NA	TRBV2	TRBJ2-2	TRBD1	CASSRTGTTNTGELFF	TGTGCCAGCAGTCGGACAGGGACAACGAACACCGGGGAGCTGTTTTTT
many	TRBV7-2	TRBJ2-7	TRBD2	CASSRGGTSGSRREQYF	TGTGCCAGCAGCCGGGGTGGGACTAGCGGGAGTCGCCGCGAGCAGTACTTC
many	TRBV20-1	TRBJ2-2	NA	CSAFSVGELFF	TGCAGTGCTTTTTCTGTCGGGGAGCTGTTTTTT
many	TRBV28	TRBJ1-2	TRBD1	CASSPGTAAYGYTF	TGTGCCAGCAGCCCAGGGACAGCGGCCTATGGCTACACCTTC
many	TRBV30	TRBJ2-4	NA	CAWSARVGLAKNIQYF	TGTGCCTGGAGTGCCCGGGTAGGCCTAGCCAAAAACATTCAGTACTTC
few	TRBV6-5	TRBJ2-1	TRBD2	CASRRTSIEQFF	TGTGCCAGCAGGAGGACTAGCATTGAGCAGTTCTTC
few	TRBV15	TRBJ1-2	NA	CATSRGGGAYGYTF	TGTGCCACCAGCAGAGGGGGGGGAGCCTATGGCTACACCTTC
NA	TRBV2	TRBJ2-2	TRBD1	CASFTGTGENTGELFF	TGTGCCAGCTTCACCGGGACAGGGGAAAACACCGGGGAGCTGTTTTTT
NA	TRBV15	TRBJ2-5	NA	CATSPREETQYF	TGTGCCACCAGCCCCAGGGAAGAGACCCAGTACTTC
NA	TRBV6-1	TRBJ2-1	TRBD2	CASSQGLGEQFF	TGTGCCAGCAGTCAGGGACTAGGAGAGCAGTTCTTC
few	TRBV12-3/TRBV12-4	TRBJ1-6	NA	CASSDRRSHSPLHF	TGTGCCAGCAGCGACCGGAGGTCCCATTCACCCCTCCACTTT
many	TRBV3-1	TRBJ2-1	TRBD2	CASSQGTSLPNEQFF	TGTGCCAGCAGCCAAGGGACTAGTTTGCCCAATGAGCAGTTCTTC
many	TRBV27	TRBJ1-2	NA	CASRLGLQSGYTF	TGTGCCAGCAGACTAGGACTCCAAAGTGGCTACACCTTC
many	TRBV6-1	TRBJ1-2	NA	CASSGAAGINYGYTF	TGTGCCAGCAGTGGCGCGGCAGGGATAAACTATGGCTACACCTTC
many	TRBV11-2	TRBJ2-7	TRBD1	CASSLATRQGLYYEQYF	TGTGCCAGCAGCTTAGCCACTCGACAGGGTCTCTACTACGAGCAGTACTTC
NA	TRBV5-1	TRBJ2-7	NA	CASSSRPLGGQYF	TGCGCCAGCAGCTCCCGGCCTTTGGGGGGGCAGTACTTC
many	TRBV6-1	TRBJ2-1	NA	CASSPLSPRFSYNEQFF	TGTGCCAGCAGCCCCCTGTCCCCCCGCTTCTCCTACAATGAGCAGTTCTTC
many	TRBV2	TRBJ1-6	TRBD1	CASLPDRVTPLHF	TGTGCCAGCCTCCCCGACAGGGTTACACCCCTCCACTTT
many	TRBV7-8	TRBJ1-5	NA	CASSLGAAKGQPQHF	TGTGCCAGCAGCTTAGGAGCTGCAAAAGGTCAGCCCCAGCATTTT
many	TRBV5-1	TRBJ1-1	NA	CASSGGTNTEAFF	TGCGCCAGCAGCGGGGGGACCAACACTGAAGCTTTCTTT
NA	TRBV2	TRBJ2-5	NA	CASSLASVGETQYF	TGTGCCAGCAGTCTCGCTAGCGTAGGAGAGACCCAGTACTTC
many	TRBV6-1	TRBJ2-1	TRBD2	CASSEGREGSHEQFF	TGTGCCAGCAGTGAAGGGCGGGAGGGCTCCCATGAGCAGTTCTTC
NA	TRBV25-1	TRBJ2-2	TRBD2	CASTSSGGTNTGELFF	TGTGCCAGCACGTCTAGCGGGGGGACAAACACCGGGGAGCTGTTTTTT
few	TRBV28	TRBJ2-2	NA	CASSLRAGAAGTGELFF	TGTGCCAGCAGTTTGAGGGCTGGAGCGGCGGGTACCGGGGAGCTGTTTTTT
NA	TRBV27	TRBJ2-6	TRBD1	CASRTGIGLSGANVLTF	TGTGCCAGCAGGACAGGGATCGGGCTCTCTGGGGCCAACGTCCTGACTTTC
NA	TRBV15	TRBJ2-2	NA	CATSRDTHAGELFF	TGTGCCACCAGCAGAGATACTCATGCCGGGGAGCTGTTTTTT